The 11 T cell receptor beta chains given below trace back to one sample, sequenced in a study of blood T cell repertoires in COVID-19. Libraries were prepared by immunoSEQ multiplex PCR; TCRdb keeps only in-frame clonotypes and omits some of them. The sample holds approximately 250,000 clones; about 83% are singletons and the top ten take over 1.5%. What was sequenced was peripheral blood. The receptors come from a woman aged 40 to 50 who had recovered from COVID-19.

The chain employs TRBV28 and TRBJ1-1; D is undetermined. Germline-derived CDR1 and CDR2 are MDHEN and SYDVKM. This CDR3 has 13 amino acids. V lost 10 bases to trimming and J lost 4 bases, with 16 bases between them. This CDR3 is CATLKRESTEAFF. The CDR3 coding sequence is TGTGCCACCCTAAAAAGGGAGTCCACTGAAGCTTTCTTT.

The chain links TRBV11-2 to TRBJ2-1, with D possibly TRBD2 on 6 matching bases. The CDR3 runs 17 residues. Trimming took off 5 bases at V and 1 base at J, with 18 bases between the two ends. From germline, CDR1 is SGHAT and CDR2 FQNNGV. The CDR3 region is CASSKQVLLASYNEQFF. CDR3 bases: TGTGCCAGCAGCAAACAGGTACTACTAGCTTCCTACAATGAGCAGTTCTTC.

The chain is built from TRBV28 and TRBJ2-7, with 7 bases identical to TRBD1. In germline, CDR1 is MDHEN, CDR2 SYDVKM. The CDR3 length is 17 residues. V dropped 4 bases and J dropped 4; count of bases not matched to a gene: 16. The CDR3 here is CASSSTSPQGSWYEQYF. The CDR3 DNA reads TGTGCCAGCAGTTCCACATCCCCACAGGGGAGTTGGTACGAGCAGTACTTC.

Worth noting for this clone: Other DNA sequences in this sample translate to the same CDR3. The rearrangement links TRBV12-3 or TRBV12-4 to TRBJ2-5; weak D call: TRBD2 (6 bases). V dropped 0 bases and J dropped 4 bases, with 6 bases sitting between them. This CDR3 has 13 amino acids. For the CDR3, the DNA is TGTGCCAGCAGTTTAGCGGAGGGAGAGACCCAGTACTTC. It yields the protein CASSLAEGETQYF.

CDR3 in DNA: TGCGCCAGCCTGTGGACTAGCGGGGAGGGTTTTACGCAGTATTTT. It specifies CASLWTSGEGFTQYF. The chain uses TRBV10-2 and TRBJ2-3, with 12 bases fitting TRBD2. V was pared by 8 bases and J by 8 bases, with 11 bases of the junction left unmatched. The CDR3 spans 15 residues. Germline loops: CDR1 WSHSY, CDR2 SAAADI.

The rearrangement links TRBV5-1 to TRBJ1-3; D is undetermined. V gave up 3 bases and J gave up 2 bases, with 9 bases separating them. The CDR3 is made up of 14 amino acids. Germline V gene lookup returns CDR1 SGHRS and CDR2 YFSETQ. The CDR3 region is CASSSGIAGNTIYF. In DNA, the CDR3 is TGCGCCAGCAGCTCCGGGATCGCTGGAAACACCATATATTTT.

V gene TRBV18 combines with J gene TRBJ2-7; possibly TRBD1 for D (5 bases). The germline V gene encodes CDR1 KGHSH and CDR2 LQKENI. V lost 3 bases and J lost 2, with 8 bases in between. The CDR3 totals 13 residues. The CDR3 loop is CASSPTETYEQYF. The CDR3 DNA reads as TGTGCCAGCTCACCGACAGAAACCTACGAGCAGTACTTC.

The J gene is TRBJ1-5, the V gene TRBV19; TRBD1 matches at 7 bases. This CDR3 has 15 amino acids. Germline trimming cut 5 bases from V and 6 bases from J; bases unmatched to any gene: 10. Germline values: CDR1 LNHDA, CDR2 SQIVND (reference sequence). CDR3 DNA sequence: TGTGCCAGTAGTTTGACAGGGAAGTCGTCTCAGCCCCAGCATTTT. Its protein is CASSLTGKSSQPQHF.

This chain joins TRBV18 and TRBJ1-5, with D unresolved. Germline assignment: CDR1 KGHSH and CDR2 LQKENI. There are 13 residues in the CDR3. V was cut by 1 base and J by 6 bases, with 7 bases left in between. CDR3 DNA sequence: TGTGCCAGCTCACCACAAGCGAGTCAGCCCCAGCATTTT. This translates into CASSPQASQPQHF.

The gene calls are TRBV7-2 and TRBJ1-5; D gene unclear. Germline V gene data show CDR1 as SGHTA and CDR2 as FQGNSA. V was trimmed by 0 bases and J by 4 bases, leaving 13 bases between them. The CDR3 is 16 amino acids. CDR3 nucleotide sequence: TGTGCCAGCAGCTTAGCTCCAGAAATCGTTAATCAGCCCCAGCATTTT. Its translation is CASSLAPEIVNQPQHF. Together with reference TRBV7-2 and TRBJ1-5, the CDR3 gives the full variable domain: GAGVSQSPSNKVTEKGKDVELRCDPISGHTALYWYRQSLGQGLEFLIYFQGNSAPDKSGLPSDRFSAERTGGSVSTLTIQRTQQEDSAVYLCASSLAPEIVNQPQHFGDGTRLSIL.

The CDR3, as DNA: TGTGCCATCAGTGCGGGACAGGGGTTGAGGGGGACCTACGAGCAGTACTTC. Protein: CAISAGQGLRGTYEQYF. The rearrangement uses TRBV10-3 and TRBJ2-7; 10 bases map to TRBD1. The CDR3 length is 17 residues. V dropped 4 bases and J dropped 2; count of bases not matched to a gene: 11. CDR1 ENHRY and CDR2 SYGVKD come from the germline V gene.